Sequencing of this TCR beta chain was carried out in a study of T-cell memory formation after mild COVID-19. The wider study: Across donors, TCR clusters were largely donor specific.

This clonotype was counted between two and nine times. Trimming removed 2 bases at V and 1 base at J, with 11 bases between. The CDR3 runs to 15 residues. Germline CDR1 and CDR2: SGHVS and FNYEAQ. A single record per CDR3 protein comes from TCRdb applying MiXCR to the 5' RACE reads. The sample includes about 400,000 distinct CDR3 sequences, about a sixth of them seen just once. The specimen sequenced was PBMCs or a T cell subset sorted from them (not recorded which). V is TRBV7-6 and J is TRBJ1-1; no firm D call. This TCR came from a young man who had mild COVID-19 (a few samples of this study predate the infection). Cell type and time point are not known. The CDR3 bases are TGTGCCAGCAGCTTATCGTATCAGAGGAACACTGAAGCTTTCTTT. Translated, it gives CASSLSYQRNTEAFF. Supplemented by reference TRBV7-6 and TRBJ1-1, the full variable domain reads GAGVSQSPRYKVTKRGQDVALRCDPISGHVSLYWYRQALGQGPEFLTYFNYEAQQDKSGLPNDRFSAERPEGSISTLTIQRTEQRDSAMYRCASSLSYQRNTEAFFGQGTRLTVV.